What follows are 20 T cell receptor beta chains derived from one specimen sequenced in a study of human T cells and chemical hapten exposure (dated by TCRdb to about 2021). This sample's time point label indicates: patch test 1, 2 weeks after DPC sensitization. The sample's treatment or condition label, decoded: therapeutic diphenylcyclopropenone sensitization with weekly scalp DPC. Library construction relied on RACE. The sequencing machine was a NextSeq 500. Using fastp at Q25 and MiXCR, TCRdb reprocessed the public reads and kept productive beta chains. Each CDR3 protein appears once, grouped with its most common genes and DNA. In this sample the table shows roughly 82,000 distinct CDR3 sequences, about 10% of which occur a single time. The ten largest make up 3.5% of the sample. The specimen was whole blood, collected in connection with sensitization to the hapten diphenylcyclopropenone (DPC). The source of these receptors is a woman aged 55-70 years with alopecia areata. Some clones in this sample may be carry-over from other donors' samples.

The genes are TRBV9 and TRBJ2-3, with a weak D call TRBD2 (6 bases). The V and J ends lost 4 bases and 3 bases respectively, with 15 bases between them. Germline V gene data show CDR1 as SGDLS and CDR2 as YYNGEE. The CDR3 covers 15 residues. This CDR3 is CASSNLEGGTDTQYF. Here the CDR3 DNA reads TGTGCCAGCAGCAACCTAGAGGGAGGTACAGATACGCAGTATTTT.

In this sample, this clonotype turned up a few times. The chain uses TRBV2 and TRBJ2-3, with 12 bases matching TRBD1. Germline assignment: CDR1 SNHLY and CDR2 FYNNEI. The CDR3 contains 14 residues. V lost 4 bases and J lost 7; bases outside the gene matches: 3. CDR3 protein: CASSAGTGGYTQYF. DNA of the CDR3: TGTGCCAGCAGTGCCGGGACAGGGGGCTATACGCAGTATTTT.

This chain links TRBV7-3 with TRBJ2-1; D may be TRBD2 (7 bases). The V gene's germline CDR1 is SGHTA and CDR2 FQGTGA. V lost 5 bases to trimming and J lost 0 bases, with 14 bases between them. The CDR3 contains 16 residues. CDR3 amino acids: CASSPYRGASYNEQFF. As DNA, the CDR3 is TGTGCCAGCAGCCCCTACCGGGGGGCCTCCTACAATGAGCAGTTCTTC. Filled out from reference TRBV7-3 and TRBJ2-1, the complete variable domain reads GAGVSQTPSNKVTEKGKYVELRCDPISGHTALYWYRQSLGQGPEFLIYFQGTGAADDSGLPNDRFFAVRPEGSVSTLKIQRTERGDSAVYLCASSPYRGASYNEQFFGPGTRLTVL.

This clonotype was found a few times. V is TRBV5-5 and J is TRBJ2-3, with 10 bases lining up with TRBD2. Trimming at V came to 2 bases and at J to 0 bases, leaving 12 bases not matched to a gene. Germline CDR1 is SGHKS and CDR2 is YYEKEE (reference sequence). This CDR3 is built from 19 residues. CDR3 sequence reads: CASSLLISGGFSSTDTQYF. The CDR3 DNA sequence: TGTGCCAGCAGCTTATTGATTAGCGGGGGGTTCAGTAGCACAGATACGCAGTATTTT.

This clonotype was recorded at least ten times. This chain joins TRBV7-2 and TRBJ1-2; D is perhaps TRBD1 (6 bases). CDR1 and CDR2 from the germline V gene are SGHTA and FQGNSA. Trimming took 0 bases from V and 3 from J, leaving 11 bases between them. CDR3 length equals 15 residues. This CDR3 is CASSLAQGRDYGYTF. The CDR3 DNA reads TGTGCCAGCAGCTTAGCGCAGGGGAGAGACTATGGCTACACCTTC.

A remark on this clonotype: Germline is not matched at one junction end, which may reflect a read error. The chain employs TRBV7-9 and TRBJ2-3; 9 nucleotides agree with TRBD2. CDR1 and CDR2 (germline): SEHNR, FQNEAQ (reference sequence). The CDR3 totals 14 residues. CDR3 nucleotides: TGTGCCAGCAGCGTAGCGGGGGTCACAGATACGCAGTATTTT. This gives the protein CASSVAGVTDTQYF.

The J gene is TRBJ1-2, the V gene TRBV20-1; 8 bases are a match to TRBD1. J gave up 0 bases and V 6 bases, and 15 bases lay outside the gene matches. This CDR3 is built from 17 residues. Looked up from germline, CDR1 is DFQATT and CDR2 is SNEGSKA (reference sequence). The CDR3 nucleotides are TGCAGTGCCACCGGACAGGGCAGGGGCTGGTCTAACTATGGCTACACCTTC. Protein: CSATGQGRGWSNYGYTF.

The chain couples TRBV5-6 to TRBJ2-3, with a tentative D call TRBD2 (7 bases). Germline V gives CDR1 SGHDT, CDR2 YYEEEE. V was clipped by 4 bases and J by 5 bases, with 20 bases between them. CDR3 length equals 16 residues. The CDR3 sequence is CASSRIWGGLGDTQYF. The CDR3 bases are TGTGCCAGCAGCCGCATCTGGGGGGGCCTGGGAGATACGCAGTATTTT.

This clonotype was counted many times. This chain uses TRBV7-6 with TRBJ2-2, with a tentative D call TRBD1 (6 bases). V lost 5 bases and J 2 bases, leaving 15 bases between the germline ends. The CDR3 extends over 16 amino acids. Germline V lookup: CDR1 SGHVS, CDR2 FNYEAQ. The CDR3 DNA sequence: TGTGCCAGCAGCGCGCAGACAGGAGCTAACACCGGGGAGCTGTTTTTT. Translating gives CASSAQTGANTGELFF. Using reference TRBV7-6 and TRBJ2-2 for the parts outside the CDR3, the full variable domain is GAGVSQSPRYKVTKRGQDVALRCDPISGHVSLYWYRQALGQGPEFLTYFNYEAQQDKSGLPNDRFSAERPEGSISTLTIQRTEQRDSAMYRCASSAQTGANTGELFFGEGSRLTVL.

This clonotype was detected ten times or more. The chain combines TRBV12-3 or TRBV12-4 with TRBJ1-4, with a weak D call TRBD1 (6 bases). The CDR3 spans 14 residues. V lost 7 bases and J lost 8, with 17 bases in between. In DNA form, the CDR3 reads TGTGCCAGCACCTCTCACCCGGGACAAGAAAAACTGTTTTTT. Amino acids: CASTSHPGQEKLFF.

This clonotype was recorded a few times. This chain joins TRBV6-2 or TRBV6-3 and TRBJ1-4; maybe TRBD1 (5 bases). The length of the CDR3 is 15 residues. Germline V gene sequence: CDR1 MNHEY, CDR2 SVGEGT. The V end was cut by 5 bases, the J end by 11 bases, with 21 bases between. The CDR3 bases are TGTGCCAGCAGTCCCGGAGAGGCCAGGGAAGACAAACTGTTTTTT. It codes for CASSPGEAREDKLFF.

This chain connects TRBV29-1 to TRBJ2-5; 9 positions agree with TRBD2. Germline V gene lookup returns CDR1 SQVTM and CDR2 ANQGSEA. J gave up 0 bases and V 0 bases, and 5 bases lay outside the gene matches. CDR3 size: 16 residues. The CDR3 coding sequence is TGCAGCGTTGAAGATGGGCTAGCGGGGTACCAAGAGACCCAGTACTTC. Amino acid sequence: CSVEDGLAGYQETQYF.

In its sample, this clonotype was seen once. The J gene is TRBJ2-3, the V gene TRBV6-2 or TRBV6-3; unclear D gene. V gave up 0 bases and J gave up 7 bases, with 11 bases separating them. This CDR3 contains 14 residues. The V gene's germline CDR1 is MNHEY and CDR2 SVGEGT. Written as DNA, the CDR3 is TGTGCCAGCAGTTACTCGAGTGGGCTATATACGCAGTATTTT. Protein product: CASSYSSGLYTQYF.

Only a few counts were recorded for this clonotype. The V and J genes are TRBV24-1 and TRBJ1-2; no definite D call. Germline CDR1 is KGHDR and CDR2 is SFDVKD. V was clipped by 0 bases and J by 5 bases, with 12 bases between them. The CDR3 totals 15 residues. This CDR3 reads CATSDLGRTEYGYTF. The DNA of the CDR3 is TGTGCCACCAGTGATTTGGGGCGGACGGAATATGGCTACACCTTC.

The table lists this clonotype with many counts. The chain uses TRBV20-1 and TRBJ1-4, with D maybe TRBD1 (5 bases). Trimming removed 3 bases at V and 0 bases at J, with 8 bases between. Germline V CDR1 and CDR2: DFQATT, SNEGSKA (reference sequence). CDR3 length: 14 amino acids. The CDR3: CSASETATNEKLFF. The CDR3 DNA sequence: TGCAGTGCTAGTGAGACAGCAACTAATGAAAAACTGTTTTTT.

This clonotype was recorded many times. The V and J genes are TRBV3-1 and TRBJ2-1, with TRBD2 matching 13 bases. The CDR3 totals 17 residues. Looked up from germline, CDR1 is LGHDT and CDR2 is YNNKEL (reference sequence). J lost 2 bases, V lost 1 base, and 2 bases had no gene match. The CDR3 region is CASSQGTSGGTYNEQFF. The CDR3 DNA follows: TGTGCCAGCAGCCAAGGGACTAGCGGGGGTACCTACAATGAGCAGTTCTTC.

There are a few counts of this clonotype. The V gene is TRBV4-1, the J gene TRBJ2-7, with D perhaps TRBD1 or TRBD2 (5 bases each). Germline assignment: CDR1 MGHRA and CDR2 YSYEKL. The CDR3 covers 13 residues. Deletions cut 6 bases from V and 3 bases from J, with 12 bases between. DNA of the CDR3: TGCGCCAGCAGTCCTGGGACGAACTACGAGCAGTACTTC. It translates to CASSPGTNYEQYF.

The genes are TRBV12-3 or TRBV12-4 and TRBJ1-2, with TRBD1 identical over 7 bases. V shed 2 bases and J 4 bases; nucleotides not matched to a gene: 10. The CDR3 totals 16 residues. The CDR3 loop reads CASSLHAGQNPYGYTF. The CDR3 DNA reads TGTGCCAGCAGTTTACATGCGGGACAGAACCCCTATGGCTACACCTTC.

The sample holds a few counts of this clonotype. The rearrangement joins TRBV11-3 to TRBJ2-3; TRBD1 might be the D (6 bases). This CDR3 region has 15 residues. V lost 3 bases, J lost 3 bases, and 13 bases lay in between. Germline V lookup: CDR1 SGHNT, CDR2 YENEEA. CDR3 amino acids: CASSLGHLITDTQYF. Here the CDR3 DNA reads TGTGCCAGCAGCTTGGGACATCTTATTACAGATACGCAGTATTTT.

This clonotype was picked up many times. The V gene is TRBV7-6, the J gene TRBJ2-1; 10 bases are a match to TRBD2. The length of the CDR3 is 14 residues. V was pared by 1 base and J by 10 bases, with 4 bases of the junction left unmatched. The germline V gene encodes CDR1 SGHVS and CDR2 FNYEAQ. The CDR3 loop reads CASSLGSGGNEQFF. Here the CDR3 DNA reads TGTGCCAGCAGCTTAGGTAGCGGGGGGAACGAGCAGTTCTTC.